These T cell receptor beta chains were read from a single sample in a study of T cells in localized non-small cell lung cancer. Assay used: immunoSEQ multiplex PCR; TCRdb lists only in-frame clones, some missing. The profile shows fewer than 100,000 clones, more than 75% of them singletons. Sequencing was performed on peripheral blood, taken before any cancer treatment. These receptors were collected from a female donor at least 60 years old with stage I lung adenocarcinoma. Both conserved end residues are part of each CDR3. Each record gives: V gene, J gene, clone size, D gene, CDR3 DNA, CDR3 protein. D genes are given only for firm matches. Size values are once, few and many counts, or a class for expanded clones, and some rows have none.

v_gene: TRBV28; j_gene: TRBJ1-3; abundance: few; d_gene: NA; CDR3nt: TGTGCCAGCAGTTCCCCACAGGGAGGTAGGAACACCATATATTTT; CDR3aa: CASSSPQGGRNTIYF
v_gene: TRBV15; j_gene: TRBJ1-1; abundance: NA; d_gene: NA; CDR3nt: TGTGCCACCAGCAGAGGGGGGGGACACCAGGAACCTGAAGCTTTCTTT; CDR3aa: CATSRGGGHQEPEAFF
v_gene: TRBV2; j_gene: TRBJ1-1; abundance: NA; d_gene: NA; CDR3nt: TGTGCCACCGCCTTGGCTGTGAACACTGAAGCTTTCTTT; CDR3aa: CATALAVNTEAFF
v_gene: TRBV30; j_gene: TRBJ2-1; abundance: once; d_gene: TRBD1; CDR3nt: TGTGCCTGGAGCGGACTTGGGACAGGGGGCAGAGGTGAGCAGTTCTTC; CDR3aa: CAWSGLGTGGRGEQFF
v_gene: TRBV19; j_gene: TRBJ2-2; abundance: NA; d_gene: NA; CDR3nt: TGTGCCAGTAGTATATTAGCAGGAAACACCGGGGAGCTGTTTTTT; CDR3aa: CASSILAGNTGELFF
v_gene: TRBV28; j_gene: TRBJ1-1; abundance: NA; d_gene: TRBD1; CDR3nt: TGTGCCAGCAGTAGGGACAGTCTGAACACTGAAGCTTTCTTT; CDR3aa: CASSRDSLNTEAFF
v_gene: TRBV10-3; j_gene: TRBJ2-2; abundance: NA; d_gene: NA; CDR3nt: TGTGCCATCGGACGCGACGCGGGGCGCGGCGGGGAGCTGTTTTTT; CDR3aa: CAIGRDAGRGGELFF
v_gene: TRBV6-1; j_gene: TRBJ1-4; abundance: NA; d_gene: NA; CDR3nt: TGTGCCAGCAAAAGGGATACAGGCGAAAAACTGTTTTTT; CDR3aa: CASKRDTGEKLFF
v_gene: TRBV5-4; j_gene: TRBJ1-1; abundance: NA; d_gene: NA; CDR3nt: TGTGCCAGCAGCACCCGGACAGAATTGAACACTGAAGCTTTCTTT; CDR3aa: CASSTRTELNTEAFF
v_gene: TRBV6-6; j_gene: TRBJ2-1; abundance: NA; d_gene: TRBD1; CDR3nt: TGTGCCAGCAAGCCGACCGGGGACAGGGCCTACAATGAGCAGTTCTTC; CDR3aa: CASKPTGDRAYNEQFF
v_gene: TRBV19; j_gene: TRBJ2-1; abundance: NA; d_gene: NA; CDR3nt: TGTGCCAGTAGTACTACCCCAGGAGTCCGCTACAATGAGCAGTTCTTC; CDR3aa: CASSTTPGVRYNEQFF
v_gene: TRBV21-1; j_gene: TRBJ1-2; abundance: NA; d_gene: NA; CDR3nt: TGTGCCAGCATCGATGCCCAAGAGGGGGAAGTTACAGAGGCTAACTATGGCTACACCTTC; CDR3aa: CASIDAQEGEVTEANYGYTF
v_gene: TRBV27; j_gene: TRBJ1-6; abundance: NA; d_gene: TRBD1; CDR3nt: TGTGCCAGCAGATCGGGACAGGGGGCTTCACCCCTCCACTTT; CDR3aa: CASRSGQGASPLHF
v_gene: TRBV6-6; j_gene: TRBJ1-3; abundance: NA; d_gene: NA; CDR3nt: TGTGCCAGCAGTGCCACAGGACAAACTGGAAACACCATATATTTT; CDR3aa: CASSATGQTGNTIYF
v_gene: TRBV15; j_gene: TRBJ2-3; abundance: NA; d_gene: NA; CDR3nt: TGTGCCACCAGCAGAGAGGCCAGGGGAAGCACGCAGTATTTT; CDR3aa: CATSREARGSTQYF
v_gene: TRBV7-9; j_gene: TRBJ2-3; abundance: few; d_gene: TRBD1; CDR3nt: TGTGCCAGCAGTTATGGGGACAGCTACACAGATACGCAGTATTTT; CDR3aa: CASSYGDSYTDTQYF
v_gene: TRBV29-1; j_gene: TRBJ2-7; abundance: NA; d_gene: NA; CDR3nt: TGCAGCGGGCGGTTCTCCTACGAGCAGTACTTC; CDR3aa: CSGRFSYEQYF
v_gene: TRBV7-9; j_gene: TRBJ1-4; abundance: NA; d_gene: NA; CDR3nt: TGTGCCAGCAGTCGACGGACGGATAATGAAAAACTGTTTTTT; CDR3aa: CASSRRTDNEKLFF
v_gene: TRBV4-1; j_gene: TRBJ2-1; abundance: NA; d_gene: TRBD2; CDR3nt: TGCGCCAGCAGCCTCCCGTCAGGGATAGCGGGGGCTCCTGGAAATGAGCAGTTCTTC; CDR3aa: CASSLPSGIAGAPGNEQFF
v_gene: TRBV19; j_gene: TRBJ1-5; abundance: NA; d_gene: NA; CDR3nt: TGTGCCAGTAGTATTGACGGAACTGAGAATCAGCCCCAGCATTTT; CDR3aa: CASSIDGTENQPQHF
v_gene: TRBV5-8; j_gene: TRBJ2-3; abundance: NA; d_gene: NA; CDR3nt: TGTGCCAGCAGCTTGAAGGGCGGACGCACAGATACGCAGTATTTT; CDR3aa: CASSLKGGRTDTQYF
v_gene: TRBV7-8; j_gene: TRBJ1-3; abundance: NA; d_gene: NA; CDR3nt: TGTGCCAGCAGCCTAAGAGAAGCCTCTGGAAACACCATATATTTT; CDR3aa: CASSLREASGNTIYF
v_gene: TRBV2; j_gene: TRBJ1-5; abundance: NA; d_gene: NA; CDR3nt: TGTGCCAGCAGTGAGAACGCGGGGAATCAGCCCCAGCATTTT; CDR3aa: CASSENAGNQPQHF
v_gene: TRBV7-2; j_gene: TRBJ1-2; abundance: NA; d_gene: NA; CDR3nt: TGTGCCAGCAGCTGGGCCCCGGGGGAGGGCGGCTACACCTTC; CDR3aa: CASSWAPGEGGYTF
v_gene: TRBV7-2; j_gene: TRBJ2-1; abundance: NA; d_gene: NA; CDR3nt: TGTGCCAGCTCCAAGCGGGCGGGGAATGAGCAGTTCTTC; CDR3aa: CASSKRAGNEQFF
v_gene: TRBV9; j_gene: TRBJ1-2; abundance: NA; d_gene: TRBD1; CDR3nt: TGTGCCAGCAGCGCCGGACAGGGGGCGACCGGCTACACCTTC; CDR3aa: CASSAGQGATGYTF
v_gene: TRBV29-1; j_gene: TRBJ2-1; abundance: NA; d_gene: NA; CDR3nt: TGCAGCGTACAACAAAAACCCGATGAGCAGTTCTTC; CDR3aa: CSVQQKPDEQFF
v_gene: TRBV5-4; j_gene: TRBJ2-3; abundance: NA; d_gene: TRBD2; CDR3nt: TGTGCCAGCAGCGTACTAGCGGAAGGCACAGATACGCAGTATTTT; CDR3aa: CASSVLAEGTDTQYF
v_gene: TRBV2; j_gene: TRBJ1-4; abundance: NA; d_gene: NA; CDR3nt: TGTGCCAGCAGTGGGAAACCGGGAACATTTCCCGGAAAACTGTTTTTT; CDR3aa: CASSGKPGTFPGKLFF
v_gene: TRBV27; j_gene: TRBJ1-5; abundance: NA; d_gene: TRBD1; CDR3nt: TGTGCCAGCAGTCCCCTGGCCCTCGGGACAGGGAAACAGCCCCAGCATTTT; CDR3aa: CASSPLALGTGKQPQHF
v_gene: TRBV27; j_gene: TRBJ2-3; abundance: NA; d_gene: NA; CDR3nt: TGTGCCAGCAGCACAGGGCGACCAGCGGATACGCAGTATTTT; CDR3aa: CASSTGRPADTQYF
v_gene: TRBV18; j_gene: TRBJ2-7; abundance: NA; d_gene: NA; CDR3nt: TGTGCCAGCTCACCACAACTAGATAGCTCCTACGAGCAGTACTTC; CDR3aa: CASSPQLDSSYEQYF
v_gene: TRBV9; j_gene: TRBJ2-3; abundance: NA; d_gene: TRBD2; CDR3nt: TGTGCCAGCAGCCCAGATAGCGGGAAGACAGATACGCAGTATTTT; CDR3aa: CASSPDSGKTDTQYF
v_gene: TRBV7-2; j_gene: TRBJ1-2; abundance: NA; d_gene: TRBD1; CDR3nt: TGTGCCAGCAGCTTAGCCAGGACAGGGTACAGCTACACCTTC; CDR3aa: CASSLARTGYSYTF
v_gene: TRBV2; j_gene: TRBJ1-5; abundance: NA; d_gene: NA; CDR3nt: TGTGCCAGCAGGAGCGCCGGGCGCAGAAGAGATCAGCCCCAGCATTTT; CDR3aa: CASRSAGRRRDQPQHF
v_gene: TRBV7-9; j_gene: TRBJ2-1; abundance: NA; d_gene: TRBD2; CDR3nt: TGTGCCAGCAGCTCTTCGGCTCGGGGGGCCTACAATGAGCAGTTCTTC; CDR3aa: CASSSSARGAYNEQFF
v_gene: TRBV5-4; j_gene: TRBJ2-3; abundance: NA; d_gene: TRBD2; CDR3nt: TGTGCCAGCAGCCATCGGGGGGAGACAGATACGCAGTATTTT; CDR3aa: CASSHRGETDTQYF
v_gene: TRBV20-1; j_gene: TRBJ2-5; abundance: NA; d_gene: NA; CDR3nt: TGCAGTGCTAGCGACCGAGAGACCCAGTACTTC; CDR3aa: CSASDRETQYF
v_gene: TRBV5-1; j_gene: TRBJ1-4; abundance: once; d_gene: NA; CDR3nt: TGCGCCAGCAGCTTGGCTCCAGGGAATGAAAAACTGTTTTTT; CDR3aa: CASSLAPGNEKLFF
v_gene: TRBV16; j_gene: TRBJ1-2; abundance: many; d_gene: NA; CDR3nt: TGTGCCAGCAGCCCGTTAGGACGTGGCTACACCTTC; CDR3aa: CASSPLGRGYTF
v_gene: TRBV19; j_gene: TRBJ2-7; abundance: NA; d_gene: TRBD2; CDR3nt: TGTGCCAGTACCCTATCCGGGGGGGCAGACGAGCAGTACTTC; CDR3aa: CASTLSGGADEQYF
v_gene: TRBV27; j_gene: TRBJ2-3; abundance: NA; d_gene: TRBD2; CDR3nt: TGTGCCAGCAGTTTATTCCGGCTAGCGGGCCCCGATACGCAGTATTTT; CDR3aa: CASSLFRLAGPDTQYF
v_gene: TRBV9; j_gene: TRBJ2-3; abundance: NA; d_gene: NA; CDR3nt: TGTGCCAGCAGCGTATGGGGGGCGGGCGCCACAGATACGCAGTATTTT; CDR3aa: CASSVWGAGATDTQYF
v_gene: TRBV5-1; j_gene: TRBJ1-2; abundance: once; d_gene: TRBD1; CDR3nt: TGCGCCAGCAGTCAAAACGTCGGGACAGGGCCAGGAGGCTACACCTTC; CDR3aa: CASSQNVGTGPGGYTF
v_gene: TRBV10-3; j_gene: TRBJ2-3; abundance: NA; d_gene: TRBD1; CDR3nt: TGTGCCACCAGTGACAGGGGACGCACGGATACGCAGTATTTT; CDR3aa: CATSDRGRTDTQYF
v_gene: TRBV7-2; j_gene: TRBJ2-6; abundance: once; d_gene: NA; CDR3nt: TGTGCCAGCAGTAGAGAAGCCTCTGGGGCCAACGTCCTGACTTTC; CDR3aa: CASSREASGANVLTF
v_gene: TRBV19; j_gene: TRBJ1-1; abundance: NA; d_gene: TRBD1; CDR3nt: TGTGCCAGTAGTGAACTTGGACAGGGGGCGCACGAAGCTTTCTTT; CDR3aa: CASSELGQGAHEAFF
v_gene: TRBV7-2; j_gene: TRBJ1-1; abundance: NA; d_gene: NA; CDR3nt: TGTGCCAGCACCCTCCGGGGGGGGATCACTGAAGCTTTCTTT; CDR3aa: CASTLRGGITEAFF
v_gene: TRBV4-2; j_gene: TRBJ2-7; abundance: NA; d_gene: TRBD2; CDR3nt: TGTGCCAGCAGCCCCACGGCGCTAGCGGGAGGAGAAGAGCAGTACTTC; CDR3aa: CASSPTALAGGEEQYF
v_gene: TRBV9; j_gene: TRBJ2-5; abundance: few; d_gene: TRBD2; CDR3nt: TGTGCCAGCAGCGTAGGGTTTAGCGGGAGGATGGGGGAGACCCAGTACTTC; CDR3aa: CASSVGFSGRMGETQYF